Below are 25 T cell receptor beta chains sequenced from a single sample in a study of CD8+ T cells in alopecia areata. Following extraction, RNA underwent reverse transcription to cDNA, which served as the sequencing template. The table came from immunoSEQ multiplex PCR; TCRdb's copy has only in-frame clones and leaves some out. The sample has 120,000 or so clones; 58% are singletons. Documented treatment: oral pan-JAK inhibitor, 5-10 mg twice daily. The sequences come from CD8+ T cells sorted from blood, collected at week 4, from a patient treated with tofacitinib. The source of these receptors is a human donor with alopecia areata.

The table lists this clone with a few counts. The CDR3 nucleotides read TGCAGCTACAGGGGCGGGAGAGGCTACACCTTC. As protein: CSYRGGRGYTF. The V call is TRBV29-1, the J call TRBJ1-2, with 7 bases matching TRBD1. CDR1 is SQVTM, CDR2 ANQGSEA, per germline. V was clipped by 8 bases and J by 8 bases; unmatched bases: 8. The CDR3 contains 11 residues.

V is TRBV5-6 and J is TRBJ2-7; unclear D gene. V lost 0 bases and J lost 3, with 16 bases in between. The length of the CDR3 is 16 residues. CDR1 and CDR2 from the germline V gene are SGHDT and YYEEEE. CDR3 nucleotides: TGTGCCAGCAGCTTGGGCTCTCCCGAAGACGGCTACGAGCAGTACTTC. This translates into CASSLGSPEDGYEQYF.

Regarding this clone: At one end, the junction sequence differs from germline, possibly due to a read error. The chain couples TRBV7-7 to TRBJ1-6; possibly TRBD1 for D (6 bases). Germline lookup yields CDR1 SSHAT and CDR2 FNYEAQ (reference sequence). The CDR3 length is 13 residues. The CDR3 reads CASSLGTGSPLHF. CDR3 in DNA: TGTGCTAGCAGCTTAGGTACAGGGTCACCCCTCCACTTT.

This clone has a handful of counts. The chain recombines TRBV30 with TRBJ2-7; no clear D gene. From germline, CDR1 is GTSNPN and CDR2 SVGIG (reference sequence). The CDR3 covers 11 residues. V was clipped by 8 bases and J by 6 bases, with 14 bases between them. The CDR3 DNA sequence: TGTGCCCTCGAAGTAGGTCCCGAGCAGTACTTC. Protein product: CALEVGPEQYF.

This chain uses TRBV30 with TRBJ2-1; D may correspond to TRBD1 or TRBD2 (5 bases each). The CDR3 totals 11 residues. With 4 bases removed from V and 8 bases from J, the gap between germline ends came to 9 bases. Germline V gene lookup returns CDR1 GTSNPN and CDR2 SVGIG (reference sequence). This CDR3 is CAWTRGDEQFF. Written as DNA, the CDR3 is TGTGCCTGGACTAGAGGGGATGAGCAGTTCTTC.

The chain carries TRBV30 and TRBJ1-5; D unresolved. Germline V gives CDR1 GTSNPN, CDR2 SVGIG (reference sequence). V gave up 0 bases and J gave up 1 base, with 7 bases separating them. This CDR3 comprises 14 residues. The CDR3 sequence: CAWSVRGSNQPQHF. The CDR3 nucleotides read TGTGCCTGGAGTGTCCGAGGCAGCAATCAGCCCCAGCATTTT.

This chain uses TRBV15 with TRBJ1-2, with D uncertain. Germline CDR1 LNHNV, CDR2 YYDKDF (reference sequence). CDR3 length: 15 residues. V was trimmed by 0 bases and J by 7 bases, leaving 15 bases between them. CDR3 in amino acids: CATSRDPGSTVGYTF. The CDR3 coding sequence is TGTGCCACCAGCAGAGATCCGGGCTCAACGGTTGGCTACACCTTC. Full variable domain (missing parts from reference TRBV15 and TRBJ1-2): DAMVIQNPRYQVTQFGKPVTLSCSQTLNHNVMYWYQQKSSQAPKLLFHYYDKDFNNEADTPDNFQSRRPNTSFCFLDIRSPGLGDTAMYLCATSRDPGSTVGYTFGSGTRLTVV.

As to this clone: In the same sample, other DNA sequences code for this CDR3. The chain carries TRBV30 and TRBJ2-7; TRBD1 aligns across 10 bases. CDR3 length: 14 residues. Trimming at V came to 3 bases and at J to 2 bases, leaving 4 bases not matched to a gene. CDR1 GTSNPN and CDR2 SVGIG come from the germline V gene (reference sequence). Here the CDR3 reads CAWSLGQGAYEQYF. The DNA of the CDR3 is TGTGCCTGGAGCCTCGGACAGGGGGCCTACGAGCAGTACTTC.

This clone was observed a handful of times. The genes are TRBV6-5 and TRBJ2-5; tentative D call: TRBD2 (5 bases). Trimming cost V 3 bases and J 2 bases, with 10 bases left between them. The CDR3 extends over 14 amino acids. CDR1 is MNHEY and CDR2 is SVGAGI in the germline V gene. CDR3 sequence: CASSYSAGQETQYF. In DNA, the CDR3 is TGTGCCAGCAGTTATTCGGCGGGTCAAGAGACCCAGTACTTC.

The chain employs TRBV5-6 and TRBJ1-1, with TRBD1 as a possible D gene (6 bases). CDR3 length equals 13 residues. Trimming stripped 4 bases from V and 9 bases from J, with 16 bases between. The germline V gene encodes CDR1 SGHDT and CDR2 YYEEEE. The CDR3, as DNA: TGTGCCAGCAGCGACTCCAGGACAGACCAAGCTTTCTTT. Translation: CASSDSRTDQAFF. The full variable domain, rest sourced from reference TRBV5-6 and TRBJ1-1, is DAGVTQSPTHLIKTRGQQVTLRCSPKSGHDTVSWYQQALGQGPQFIFQYYEEEERQRGNFPDRFSGHQFPNYSSELNVNALLLGDSALYLCASSDSRTDQAFFGQGTRLTVV.

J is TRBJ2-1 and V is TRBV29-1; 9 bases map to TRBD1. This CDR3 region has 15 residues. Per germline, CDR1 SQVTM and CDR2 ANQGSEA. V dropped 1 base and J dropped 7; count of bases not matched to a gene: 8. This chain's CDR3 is CSVEGGPGTGNEQFF. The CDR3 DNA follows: TGCAGCGTTGAAGGCGGACCCGGGACAGGGAATGAGCAGTTCTTC.

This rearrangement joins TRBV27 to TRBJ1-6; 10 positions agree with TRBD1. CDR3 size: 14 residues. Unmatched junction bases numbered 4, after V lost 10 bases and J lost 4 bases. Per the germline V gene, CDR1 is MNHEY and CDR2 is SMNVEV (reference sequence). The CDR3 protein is CATWTGGYNSPLHF. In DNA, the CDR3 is TGTGCCACCTGGACAGGGGGTTATAATTCACCCCTCCACTTT.

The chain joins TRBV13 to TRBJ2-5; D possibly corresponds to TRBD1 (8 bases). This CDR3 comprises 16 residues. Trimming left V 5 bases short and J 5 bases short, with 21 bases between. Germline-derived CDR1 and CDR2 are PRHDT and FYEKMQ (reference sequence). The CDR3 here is CASSMPGQGAGETQYF. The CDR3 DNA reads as TGTGCCAGCAGCATGCCAGGACAGGGAGCGGGGGAGACCCAGTACTTC.

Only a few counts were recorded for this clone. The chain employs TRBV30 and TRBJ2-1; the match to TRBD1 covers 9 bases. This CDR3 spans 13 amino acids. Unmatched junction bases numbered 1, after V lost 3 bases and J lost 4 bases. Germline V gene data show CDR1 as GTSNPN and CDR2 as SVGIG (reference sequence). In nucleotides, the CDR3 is TGTGCCTGGAGGGGACAGGGATACAATGAGCAGTTCTTC. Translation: CAWRGQGYNEQFF.

CDR3: CASSFRGQSQGLGITEAFF. CDR3 DNA: TGTGCCAGCAGCTTTCGGGGTCAAAGTCAGGGGCTGGGGATCACTGAAGCTTTCTTT. The chain couples TRBV7-9 to TRBJ1-1; a possible D gene is TRBD1 (6 bases). The V end lost 3 bases, the J end lost 4 bases, and 27 bases lay between the germline ends. This CDR3 has 19 residues. CDR1 and CDR2 from the germline V gene are SEHNR and FQNEAQ (reference sequence).

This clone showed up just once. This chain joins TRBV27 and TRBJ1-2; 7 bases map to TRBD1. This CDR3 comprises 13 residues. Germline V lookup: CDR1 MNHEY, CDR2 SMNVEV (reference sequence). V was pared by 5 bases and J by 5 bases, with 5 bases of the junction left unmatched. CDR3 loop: CASSPGGGYGYTF. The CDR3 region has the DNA TGTGCCAGCAGTCCAGGGGGTGGTTATGGCTACACCTTC.

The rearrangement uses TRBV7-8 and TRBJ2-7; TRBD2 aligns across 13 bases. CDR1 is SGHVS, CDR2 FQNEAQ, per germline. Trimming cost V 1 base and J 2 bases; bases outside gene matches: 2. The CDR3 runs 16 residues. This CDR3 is CASSLELAGGPYEQYF. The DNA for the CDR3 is TGTGCCAGCAGCTTAGAACTAGCGGGGGGGCCCTACGAGCAGTACTTC.

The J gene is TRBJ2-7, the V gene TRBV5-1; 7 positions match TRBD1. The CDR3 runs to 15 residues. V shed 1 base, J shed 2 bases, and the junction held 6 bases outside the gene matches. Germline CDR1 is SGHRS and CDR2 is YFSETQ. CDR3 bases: TGCGCCAGCAGCTTGCCCGGGACAGAGACCTACGAGCAGTACTTC. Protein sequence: CASSLPGTETYEQYF.

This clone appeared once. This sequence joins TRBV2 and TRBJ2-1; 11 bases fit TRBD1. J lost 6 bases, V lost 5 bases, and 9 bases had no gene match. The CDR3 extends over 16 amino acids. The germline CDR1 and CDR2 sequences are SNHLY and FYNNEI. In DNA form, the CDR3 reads TGTGCCAGCAGTTGGTCCGGGACAGGGGGTGTCAATGAGCAGTTCTTC. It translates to CASSWSGTGGVNEQFF.

DNA for the CDR3: TGTGCCAGCAGCTTGGATGGGACTAATGAAAAACTGTTTTTT. Amino acids: CASSLDGTNEKLFF. The chain recombines TRBV11-2 with TRBJ1-4; D not resolved. The CDR3 contains 14 residues. Germline-derived CDR1 and CDR2 are SGHAT and FQNNGV. The V and J ends lost 3 bases and 2 bases respectively, with 7 bases between them.

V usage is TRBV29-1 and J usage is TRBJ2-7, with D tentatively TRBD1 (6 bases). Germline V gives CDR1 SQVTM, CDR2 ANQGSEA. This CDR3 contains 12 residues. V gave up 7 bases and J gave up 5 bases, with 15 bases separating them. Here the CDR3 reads CSGTPSGDEQYF. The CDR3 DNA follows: TGCAGCGGCACACCTTCAGGGGACGAGCAGTACTTC.

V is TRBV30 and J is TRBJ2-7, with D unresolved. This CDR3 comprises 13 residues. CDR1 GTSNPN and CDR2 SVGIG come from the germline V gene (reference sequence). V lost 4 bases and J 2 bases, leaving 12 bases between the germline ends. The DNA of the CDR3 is TGTGCCTGGACCGAGGCCGACGCCTACGAGCAGTACTTC. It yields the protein CAWTEADAYEQYF.

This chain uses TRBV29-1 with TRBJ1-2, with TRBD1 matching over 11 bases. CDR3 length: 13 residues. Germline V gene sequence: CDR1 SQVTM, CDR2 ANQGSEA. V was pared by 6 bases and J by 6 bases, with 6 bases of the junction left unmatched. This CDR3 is CSVPGTGGDGYTF. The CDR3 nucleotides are TGCAGCGTCCCCGGGACAGGGGGGGATGGCTACACCTTC.

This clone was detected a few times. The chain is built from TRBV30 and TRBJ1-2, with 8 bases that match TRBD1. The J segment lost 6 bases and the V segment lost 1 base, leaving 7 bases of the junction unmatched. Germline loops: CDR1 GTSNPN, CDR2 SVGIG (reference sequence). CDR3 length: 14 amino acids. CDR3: CAWSDLGQGDGYTF. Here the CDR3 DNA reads TGTGCCTGGAGTGACCTTGGACAGGGTGATGGCTACACCTTC.

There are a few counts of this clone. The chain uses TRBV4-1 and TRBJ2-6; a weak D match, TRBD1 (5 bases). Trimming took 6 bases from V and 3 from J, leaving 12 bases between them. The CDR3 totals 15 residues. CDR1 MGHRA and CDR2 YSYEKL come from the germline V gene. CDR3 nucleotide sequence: TGCGCCAGCAGACAACAGGTATATGGGGCCAACGTCCTGACTTTC. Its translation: CASRQQVYGANVLTF.